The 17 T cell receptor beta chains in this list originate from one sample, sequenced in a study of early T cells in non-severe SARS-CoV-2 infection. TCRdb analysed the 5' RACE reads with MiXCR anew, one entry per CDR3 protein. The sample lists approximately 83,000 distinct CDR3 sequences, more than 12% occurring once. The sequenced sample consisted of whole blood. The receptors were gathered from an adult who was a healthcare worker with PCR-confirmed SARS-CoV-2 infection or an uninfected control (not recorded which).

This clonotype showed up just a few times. DNA of the CDR3: TGCAGTGCCCCCGGACAGGGATTGGGAGATACGCAGTATTTT. It specifies CSAPGQGLGDTQYF. The chain combines TRBV20-1 with TRBJ2-3; 8 bases line up with TRBD1. Per the germline V gene, CDR1 is DFQATT and CDR2 is SNEGSKA (reference sequence). The CDR3 consists of 14 residues. Trimming cost V 6 bases and J 5 bases; bases outside gene matches: 10.

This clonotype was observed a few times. This CDR3 reads CSVGGFKDEQYF. CDR3 nucleotide sequence: TGCAGCGTTGGAGGGTTTAAGGACGAGCAGTACTTC. This chain connects TRBV29-1 to TRBJ2-7; tentative D call: TRBD2 (5 bases). V lost 4 bases and J lost 5, with 12 bases in between. Germline V gene data show CDR1 as SQVTM and CDR2 as ANQGSEA. There are 12 residues in the CDR3.

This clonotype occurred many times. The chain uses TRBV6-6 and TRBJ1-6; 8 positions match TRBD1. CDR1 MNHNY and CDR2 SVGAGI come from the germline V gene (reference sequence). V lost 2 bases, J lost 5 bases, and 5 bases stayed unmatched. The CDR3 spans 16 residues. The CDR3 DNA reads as TGTGCCAGCAGTTACCCAGGACAGGGAAATAATTCACCCCTCCACTTT. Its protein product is CASSYPGQGNNSPLHF.

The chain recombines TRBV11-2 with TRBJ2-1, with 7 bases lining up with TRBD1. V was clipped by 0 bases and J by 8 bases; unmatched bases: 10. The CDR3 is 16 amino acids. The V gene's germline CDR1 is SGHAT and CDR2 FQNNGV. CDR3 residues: CASSLDPTGIYDEQFF. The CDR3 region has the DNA TGTGCCAGCAGCTTAGATCCGACAGGGATATATGATGAGCAGTTCTTC.

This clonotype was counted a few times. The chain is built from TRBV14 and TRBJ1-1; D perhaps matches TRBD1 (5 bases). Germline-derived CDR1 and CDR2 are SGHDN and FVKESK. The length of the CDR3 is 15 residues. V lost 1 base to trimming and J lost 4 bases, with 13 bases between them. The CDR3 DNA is TGTGCCAGCAGCCAAGCGCGGGGCTCGGGCACTGAAGCTTTCTTT. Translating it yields CASSQARGSGTEAFF.

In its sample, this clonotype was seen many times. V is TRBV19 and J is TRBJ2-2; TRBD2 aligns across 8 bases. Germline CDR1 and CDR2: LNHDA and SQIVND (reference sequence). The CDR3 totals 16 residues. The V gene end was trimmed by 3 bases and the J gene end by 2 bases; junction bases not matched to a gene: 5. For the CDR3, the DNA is TGTGCCAGTAGTATTAAGGGACTAGTAAACACCGGGGAGCTGTTTTTT. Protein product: CASSIKGLVNTGELFF. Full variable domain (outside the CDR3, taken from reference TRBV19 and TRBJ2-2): DGGITQSPKYLFRKEGQNVTLSCEQNLNHDAMYWYRQDPGQGLRLIYYSQIVNDFQKGDIAEGYSVSREKKESFPLTVTSAQKNPTAFYLCASSIKGLVNTGELFFGEGSRLTVL.

The DNA for the CDR3 is TGCAGTGCTTTAAAACTAGCGGGGGGGCCAAATACGCAGTATTTT. This encodes CSALKLAGGPNTQYF. This chain uses TRBV20-1 with TRBJ2-3; 13 nucleotides match TRBD2. CDR1 is DFQATT and CDR2 is SNEGSKA in the germline V gene (reference sequence). CDR3 size: 15 residues. J was trimmed by 7 bases and V by 5 bases; bases with no gene match: 9.

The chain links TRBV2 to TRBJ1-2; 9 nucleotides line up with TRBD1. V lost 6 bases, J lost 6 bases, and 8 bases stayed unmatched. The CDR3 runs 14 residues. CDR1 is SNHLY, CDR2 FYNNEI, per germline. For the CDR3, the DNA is TGTGCCAGCAGGTCCGGGACAGGGCCCCATGGCTACACCTTC. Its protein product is CASRSGTGPHGYTF.

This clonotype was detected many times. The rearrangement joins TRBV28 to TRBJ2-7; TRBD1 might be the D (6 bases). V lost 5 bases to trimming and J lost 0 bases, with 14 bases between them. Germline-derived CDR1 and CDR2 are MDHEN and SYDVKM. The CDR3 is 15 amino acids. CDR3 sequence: CASSPGTTSSYEQYF. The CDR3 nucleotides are TGTGCCAGCAGTCCGGGGACAACCAGCTCCTACGAGCAGTACTTC.

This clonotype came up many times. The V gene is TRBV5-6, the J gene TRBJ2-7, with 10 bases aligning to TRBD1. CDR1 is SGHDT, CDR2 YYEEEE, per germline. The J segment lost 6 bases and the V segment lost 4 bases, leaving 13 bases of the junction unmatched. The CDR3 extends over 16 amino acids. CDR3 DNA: TGTGCCAGCAGCCCTGTTTTTTGGGGACAGGGGTCCGAGCAGTACTTC. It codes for CASSPVFWGQGSEQYF.

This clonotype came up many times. CDR3 coding DNA: TGTGCCAGCAGTCCTGGGACAGCCACAGATACGCAGTATTTT. Translated: CASSPGTATDTQYF. The chain couples TRBV28 to TRBJ2-3, with 7 bases matching TRBD1. The CDR3 consists of 14 residues. Germline values: CDR1 MDHEN, CDR2 SYDVKM. Unmatched junction bases numbered 4, after V lost 5 bases and J lost 2 bases. Together with reference TRBV28 and TRBJ2-3, the CDR3 gives the full variable domain: DVKVTQSSRYLVKRTGEKVFLECVQDMDHENMFWYRQDPGLGLRLIYFSYDVKMKEKGDIPEGYSVSREKKERFSLILESASTNQTSMYLCASSPGTATDTQYFGPGTRLTVL.

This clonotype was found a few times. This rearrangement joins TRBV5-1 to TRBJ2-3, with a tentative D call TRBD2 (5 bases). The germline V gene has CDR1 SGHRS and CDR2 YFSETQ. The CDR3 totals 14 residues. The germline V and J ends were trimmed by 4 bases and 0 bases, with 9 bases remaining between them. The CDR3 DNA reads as TGCGCCAGCAGCCCGCCGGGGAGCACAGATACGCAGTATTTT. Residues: CASSPPGSTDTQYF.

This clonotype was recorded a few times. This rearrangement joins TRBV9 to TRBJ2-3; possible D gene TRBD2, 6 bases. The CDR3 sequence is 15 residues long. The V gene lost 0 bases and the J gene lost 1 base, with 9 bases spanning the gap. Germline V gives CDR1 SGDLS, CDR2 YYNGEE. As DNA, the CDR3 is TGTGCCAGCAGCGTAGGCTGGGGGGGCACAGATACGCAGTATTTT. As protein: CASSVGWGGTDTQYF.

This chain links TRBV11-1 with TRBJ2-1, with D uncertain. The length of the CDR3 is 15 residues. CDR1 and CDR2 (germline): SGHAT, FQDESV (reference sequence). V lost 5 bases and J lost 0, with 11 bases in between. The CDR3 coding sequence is TGTGCCAGCAGCCCCGATCCGAGCTCCTACAATGAGCAGTTCTTC. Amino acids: CASSPDPSSYNEQFF.

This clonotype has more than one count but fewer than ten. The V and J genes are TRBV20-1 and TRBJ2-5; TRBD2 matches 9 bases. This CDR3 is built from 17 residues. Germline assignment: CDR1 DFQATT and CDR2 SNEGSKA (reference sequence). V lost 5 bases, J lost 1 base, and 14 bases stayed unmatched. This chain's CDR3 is CSAFPSRLAAPQETQYF. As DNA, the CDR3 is TGCAGTGCTTTTCCCTCGAGACTAGCGGCCCCCCAAGAGACCCAGTACTTC.

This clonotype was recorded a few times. The CDR3 loop reads CSAQATGSYIQYF. In DNA form, the CDR3 reads TGCAGTGCCCAGGCTACCGGGAGTTACATTCAGTACTTC. The chain links TRBV20-1 to TRBJ2-4; tentative D call: TRBD2 (6 bases). V was shortened by 6 bases and J by 8 bases, with 17 bases between the two germline ends. The CDR3 contains 13 residues. Germline V gives CDR1 DFQATT, CDR2 SNEGSKA (reference sequence).

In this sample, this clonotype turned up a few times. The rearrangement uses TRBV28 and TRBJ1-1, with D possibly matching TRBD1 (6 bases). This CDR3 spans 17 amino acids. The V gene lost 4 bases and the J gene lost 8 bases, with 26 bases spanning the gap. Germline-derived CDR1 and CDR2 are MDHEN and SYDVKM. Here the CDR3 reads CASSSPRTASQRGEAFF. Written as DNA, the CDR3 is TGTGCCAGCAGTTCCCCCCGGACAGCTTCTCAGAGGGGGGAAGCTTTCTTT. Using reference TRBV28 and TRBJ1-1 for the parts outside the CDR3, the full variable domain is DVKVTQSSRYLVKRTGEKVFLECVQDMDHENMFWYRQDPGLGLRLIYFSYDVKMKEKGDIPEGYSVSREKKERFSLILESASTNQTSMYLCASSSPRTASQRGEAFFGQGTRLTVV.